The T cell receptor beta chain under discussion was sequenced for a study of regulatory T cells in long-lasting Graves disease. Study-wide context: Graves' patients who were just diagnosed had used antithyroid drugs for under 3 months. General study findings and limits: Among the persistent patients, 2,500 to 3,500 public clonotypes were shared, more than the approximately 1,000 shared among new patients.

About this clonotype itself: No antigen is known for it.

Combining iRepertoire HTBI primers with Arm-PCR of CDR3 regions, the authors built TCR beta libraries. TCRdb re-called the multiplex PCR reads with MiXCR, one entry per CDR3 protein. The sample yields approximately 230,000 distinct CDR3 sequences, approximately 20% seen once. The time point denotes: newly diagnosed GD, antithyroid drugs for less than 3 months. PBMCs were the source of the RNA used for TCR sequencing. American Thyroid Association guidelines defined Graves' disease diagnosis. Sequenced here: peripheral blood mononuclear cells (PBMCs), sampled at new diagnosis, from a patient treated with antithyroid drugs. The source is a female donor with Graves disease.

CDR3 sequence: CASSSYSWETQYF. Here the CDR3 DNA reads TGTGCCAGCAGCTCGTATTCGTGGGAGACCCAGTACTTC. The chain links TRBV7-3 to TRBJ2-5; D gene uncertain. V dropped 4 bases and J dropped 5 bases, with 11 bases sitting between them. Germline V gene lookup returns CDR1 SGHTA and CDR2 FQGTGA. This CDR3 is 13 amino acids long.